This is a list of T cell receptor beta chains from one sample in a study of T cell responses to AZD1222 COVID-19 vaccine. Sequenced by immunoSEQ multiplex PCR; TCRdb stores in-frame clones only, minus some. The sample has 80,000 or so clones; roughly nine tenths are singletons. The sequencing here drew on peripheral blood, taken on day 0 of AZD1222 vaccination. These receptors were taken from an adult in good health. Both conserved end residues are part of each CDR3. Fields, in order: J gene, D gene, clone size, V gene, CDR3 DNA, CDR3 protein. D genes are given only for firm matches. Size tells how often a clone was seen (once, few, many) or the class of an expanded clone, and some rows leave it out.

TRBJ1-2 | - | - | TRBV5-1 | TGCGCCAGCAGCAACACCCTGGGCCTTGTTGCTAACTATGGCTACACCTTC | CASSNTLGLVANYGYTF
TRBJ2-2 | - | few | TRBV7-9 | TGTGCCAGCAGCTCACCTTGGGGGGTAGCGAACACCGGGGAGCTGTTTTTT | CASSSPWGVANTGELFF
TRBJ2-3 | - | - | TRBV3-1/TRBV3-2 | TGTGCCAGCAGCCAGCCTCCCACAGATACGCAGTATTTT | CASSQPPTDTQYF
TRBJ2-1 | - | once | TRBV11-3 | TGTGCCAGCAGCTTACAGGGGGAGGGCTACAATGAGCAGTTCTTC | CASSLQGEGYNEQFF
TRBJ1-2 | TRBD1 | few | TRBV6-5 | TGTGCCAGCAGTTACCACCAACAGGGGCCTAACTATGGCTACACCTTC | CASSYHQQGPNYGYTF
TRBJ2-5 | TRBD2 | once | TRBV7-9 | TGTGCCAGCAGCTTAGATGGAGCTAGCGGGGCTCGACAGACCCAGTACTTC | CASSLDGASGARQTQYF
TRBJ2-3 | - | - | TRBV4-3 | TGCGCCAGCAGCCAAGATAGGCCAGATACGCAGTATTTT | CASSQDRPDTQYF
TRBJ2-1 | TRBD2 | - | TRBV7-9 | TGTGCCAGCAGCTTCGGGACTAGCGGGAGGAATGAGCAGTTCTTC | CASSFGTSGRNEQFF
TRBJ2-7 | TRBD2 | - | TRBV7-9 | TGTGCCAGCAGCTTAGTCAAAGCGGGAGGCTACGAGCAGTACTTC | CASSLVKAGGYEQYF
TRBJ1-5 | - | - | TRBV15 | TGTGCCACCAGCCCACGCACCCAGGGCAATCAGCCCCAGCATTTT | CATSPRTQGNQPQHF
TRBJ2-1 | - | - | TRBV9 | TGTGCCAGCAGCGTTGGGGGGATCTCCTACAATGAGCAGTTCTTC | CASSVGGISYNEQFF
TRBJ1-4 | TRBD1 | - | TRBV6-1 | TGTGCCAGCAGTGAACGGGACAGGGTTGAAAAACTGTTTTTT | CASSERDRVEKLFF
TRBJ1-5 | - | - | TRBV2 | TGTGCCAGCAGTGTAGGCCAGACCTTAAATCAGCCCCAGCATTTT | CASSVGQTLNQPQHF
TRBJ2-3 | - | - | TRBV9 | TGTGCCAGCAGCGTTGTAGCGGACCCACTAAATACGCAGTATTTT | CASSVVADPLNTQYF
TRBJ1-1 | TRBD1 | - | TRBV5-5 | TGTGCCAGCAGCCGCGGACAGGGGATTAAGAACACTGAAGCTTTCTTT | CASSRGQGIKNTEAFF
TRBJ1-1 | TRBD1 | - | TRBV19 | TGTGCCAGTAGTTCTTCAGACAGGGCGAACACTGAAGCTTTCTTT | CASSSSDRANTEAFF
TRBJ2-3 | TRBD2 | - | TRBV19 | TGTGCCAGTAGTATAGGGGCTAGCGGGATTGCAGATACGCAGTATTTT | CASSIGASGIADTQYF
TRBJ1-2 | - | - | TRBV19 | TGTGCCAGTAGTATAGATAGCGGACGAGCTGGCTATGGCTACACCTTC | CASSIDSGRAGYGYTF
TRBJ2-7 | - | - | TRBV12-5 | TGTGCTAGTGGTTTGGTACGAGGGAGCTACGAGCAGTACTTC | CASGLVRGSYEQYF
TRBJ2-2 | - | - | TRBV12-3/TRBV12-4 | TGTGCCAGCAGGTCCCGTCGGACCGGGGAGCTGTTTTTT | CASRSRRTGELFF
TRBJ2-5 | - | once | TRBV7-9 | TGTGCCAGCCAGCTTAGGGGGGGCGGATCGGAGACCCAGTACTTC | CASQLRGGGSETQYF
TRBJ2-1 | TRBD2 | - | TRBV9 | TGTGCCAGCAGCTCGGGACTAGCGGGCTACAATGAGCAGTTCTTC | CASSSGLAGYNEQFF
TRBJ1-2 | TRBD1 | - | TRBV3-1/TRBV3-2 | TGTGCCAGCAGCCGATCCGGGACAGGTCAGGGCTACACCTTC | CASSRSGTGQGYTF
TRBJ2-1 | TRBD2 | - | TRBV5-1 | TGCGCCAGCAGCTTGGACGGGCTGGGTAGCGGGAGGTCAAATGAGCAGTTCTTC | CASSLDGLGSGRSNEQFF
TRBJ1-2 | - | - | TRBV7-9 | TGTGCCAGCAGCCGAGACGCCTTCCCCTATGGCTACACCTTC | CASSRDAFPYGYTF
TRBJ2-3 | - | - | TRBV11-3 | TGTGCCAGCAGCCGAGGGCAGGGCTACACAGATACGCAGTATTTT | CASSRGQGYTDTQYF
TRBJ2-3 | TRBD2 | - | TRBV7-2 | TGTGCCAGCAGCTTCGGACTAGCGGGGGCAGATACGCAGTATTTT | CASSFGLAGADTQYF
TRBJ1-3 | TRBD1 | - | TRBV27 | TGTGCCAGCATCCCACAGGGGAGAAACACCATATATTTT | CASIPQGRNTIYF
TRBJ2-7 | - | few | TRBV2 | TGTGCCAGCAGGAGGGCCCCCGCTGACGGGCCCTACGAGCAGTACTTC | CASRRAPADGPYEQYF
TRBJ2-3 | - | - | TRBV19 | TGTGCCAGTAGTATAGGGGGGGCAGGAGATACGCAGTATTTT | CASSIGGAGDTQYF